There are a few counts of the clone carrying this T cell receptor (beta chain). Specified time point: blood at routine non-recurrence follow-up after resection. The CDR3 spans 15 residues. Germline assignment: CDR1 SGHNT and CDR2 YYREEE (reference sequence). Germline trimming cut 4 bases from V and 6 bases from J; bases unmatched to any gene: 5. This specimen belongs to a study of spatial heterogeneity in lung cancer. Study at large: Sequencing was performed on follow-up PBMC samples when available, collected at a median of approximately two years after resection.

TCR cDNA molecules were tagged individually, and each one carried a unique molecular identifier. TCRdb itself ran the 5' RACE reads through MiXCR, one entry per CDR3 protein. The sample consists of over 95,000 distinct CDR3 sequences, 10% to 11% of them appearing once. The source of this sequence is a female donor with early-stage non-small cell lung cancer. This specimen was PBMCs, taken at follow-up. This rearrangement joins TRBV5-4 to TRBJ2-2; TRBD2 agrees at 11 bases. The CDR3 sequence: CASSLTSGIAGELFF. The DNA of the CDR3 is TGTGCCAGCAGCCTGACTAGCGGGATCGCCGGGGAGCTGTTTTTT.